The 17 T cell receptor beta chains in this list originate from one sample, sequenced in a study of T cell changes during pregnancy in multiple sclerosis. Repertoires were generated with immunoSEQ multiplex PCR, while TCRdb's copy carries only in-frame clones and drops some. The sample includes around 62,000 clones, 89% seen only once; the top ten take 2% to 3%. Material: peripheral blood, obtained in the first trimester of pregnancy. These receptors were obtained from a female donor with multiple sclerosis, enrolled in a pregnancy study.

The chain employs TRBV18 and TRBJ2-2; D is uncertain. The germline V and J ends were trimmed by 0 bases and 2 bases, with 4 bases remaining between them. The CDR3 has 14 amino acids. Germline V lookup: CDR1 KGHSH, CDR2 LQKENI. The CDR3 sequence: CASSPPQNTGELFF. In DNA, the CDR3 is TGTGCCAGCTCACCACCCCAAAACACCGGGGAGCTGTTTTTT.

V and J are TRBV2 and TRBJ2-5; 9 bases are a match to TRBD2. Trimming took 0 bases from V and 4 from J; bases not matched to a gene: 3. This CDR3 is built from 15 residues. CDR1 is SNHLY, CDR2 FYNNEI, per germline. The chain's CDR3 is CASSEARAGGETQYF. CDR3 DNA sequence: TGTGCCAGCAGTGAAGCCAGAGCGGGGGGAGAGACCCAGTACTTC.

This clone came up once. This chain joins TRBV11-2 and TRBJ1-6; D not resolved. The germline CDR1 and CDR2 sequences are SGHAT and FQNNGV. This CDR3 has 13 residues. The V gene lost 1 base and the J gene lost 8 bases, with 6 bases spanning the gap. CDR3 loop: CASSLALYSPLHF. CDR3 in DNA: TGTGCCAGCAGCTTAGCCCTATATTCACCCCTCCACTTT. Full variable domain (rest looked up from reference TRBV11-2 and TRBJ1-6): EAGVAQSPRYKIIEKRQSVAFWCNPISGHATLYWYQQILGQGPKLLIQFQNNGVVDDSQLPKDRFSAERLKGVDSTLKIQPAKLEDSAVYLCASSLALYSPLHFGNGTRLTVT.

The rearrangement joins TRBV7-9 to TRBJ1-5, with a tentative D call TRBD1 (6 bases). Germline CDR1 is SEHNR and CDR2 is FQNEAQ (reference sequence). CDR3 size: 18 residues. Deletions cut 1 base from V and 0 bases from J, with 16 bases between. The CDR3 DNA follows: TGTGCCAGCAGCTTAGGAGGCGGGGGCGCGATTAGCAATCAGCCCCAGCATTTT. This translates into CASSLGGGGAISNQPQHF.

The genes are TRBV7-9 and TRBJ1-4; possibly TRBD1 for D (5 bases). CDR1 is SEHNR and CDR2 is FQNEAQ in the germline V gene (reference sequence). The CDR3 extends over 16 amino acids. Trimming pared 3 bases from V and 0 bases from J, leaving 11 bases between. CDR3 sequence: CASSFSGGATNEKLFF. The DNA for the CDR3 is TGTGCCAGCAGCTTCTCCGGAGGGGCAACTAATGAAAAACTGTTTTTT. The full variable domain, in which reference TRBV7-9 and TRBJ1-4 provide the parts outside the CDR3, is DTGVSQNPRHKITKRGQNVTFRCDPISEHNRLYWYRQTLGQGPEFLTYFQNEAQLEKSRLLSDRFSAERPKGSFSTLEIQRTEQGDSAMYLCASSFSGGATNEKLFFGSGTQLSVL.

V usage is TRBV6-1 and J usage is TRBJ1-4, with D possibly matching TRBD1 (6 bases). Trimming pared 4 bases from V and 7 bases from J, leaving 16 bases between. Germline-derived CDR1 and CDR2 are MNHNS and SASEGT. The CDR3 sequence is 15 residues long. This chain's CDR3 is CASSVWGGLGEKLFF. DNA for the CDR3: TGTGCCAGCAGTGTCTGGGGGGGGCTGGGTGAAAAACTGTTTTTT.

The chain links TRBV6-5 to TRBJ2-2; TRBD1 is a possible D gene (5 bases). The CDR3 covers 15 residues. Germline V gives CDR1 MNHEY, CDR2 SVGAGI. V lost 0 bases, J lost 5 bases, and 10 bases lay in between. This CDR3 is CASSYSSGKTGELFF. In DNA form, the CDR3 reads TGTGCCAGCAGTTACTCTTCAGGGAAAACCGGGGAGCTGTTTTTT.

The chain couples TRBV19 to TRBJ2-1, with 7 bases fitting TRBD2. The CDR3 contains 16 residues. Germline CDR1 reads LNHDA; CDR2 reads SQIVND (reference sequence). J lost 6 bases, V lost 5 bases, and 13 bases had no gene match. This chain's CDR3 is CASSPNWGGGPNEQFF. The DNA for the CDR3 is TGTGCCAGTAGTCCCAATTGGGGGGGAGGACCCAATGAGCAGTTCTTC.

The CDR3 reads CASSLSRAQPQHF. DNA of the CDR3: TGTGCCAGCAGCCTCTCCAGGGCTCAGCCCCAGCATTTT. The chain joins TRBV7-9 to TRBJ1-5, with a tentative D call TRBD1 (5 bases). V was shortened by 5 bases and J by 6 bases, with 11 bases between the two germline ends. From germline, CDR1 is SEHNR and CDR2 FQNEAQ (reference sequence). This CDR3 contains 13 residues.

This clone was seen once. The gene calls are TRBV11-2 and TRBJ1-6; D is possibly TRBD1 (5 bases). Germline values: CDR1 SGHAT, CDR2 FQNNGV. V lost 0 bases and J lost 10, with 13 bases in between. This CDR3 comprises 15 residues. CDR3 DNA: TGTGCCAGCAGCTTAGATCCAGGGAGGTCCTCACCCCTCCACTTT. This sequence encodes CASSLDPGRSSPLHF.

This rearrangement joins TRBV2 to TRBJ1-1, with D possibly being TRBD1 (5 bases). V was trimmed by 8 bases and J by 3 bases, leaving 25 bases between them. CDR1 and CDR2 from the germline V gene are SNHLY and FYNNEI. The CDR3 is made up of 17 amino acids. CDR3 sequence (DNA): TGTGCCAGCTCCATACAGGTCAGGGACTTCATGGACACTGAAGCTTTCTTT. It encodes CASSIQVRDFMDTEAFF.

Only one count was recorded for this clone. This CDR3 is also generated by other DNA sequences in the sample. This chain joins TRBV7-9 and TRBJ2-7, with unresolved D. This CDR3 has 12 amino acids. In germline, CDR1 is SEHNR, CDR2 FQNEAQ (reference sequence). Deletions cut 2 bases from V and 2 bases from J, with 4 bases between. The CDR3 coding sequence is TGTGCCAGCAGCTTACTAGCCTACGAGCAGTACTTC. Its translation is CASSLLAYEQYF.

V is TRBV5-4 and J is TRBJ2-1; 12 positions agree with TRBD2. Germline V lookup: CDR1 SGHNT, CDR2 YYREEE (reference sequence). Trimming at V came to 0 bases and at J to 7 bases, leaving 5 bases not matched to a gene. The CDR3 totals 16 residues. The CDR3, as DNA: TGTGCCAGCAGCTTGGGACTAGCGGGAGTAGGGAATGAGCAGTTCTTC. This sequence encodes CASSLGLAGVGNEQFF.

The rearrangement links TRBV6-1 to TRBJ2-1; D remains ambiguous. The germline CDR1 and CDR2 sequences are MNHNS and SASEGT. The CDR3 consists of 15 residues. Between the trimmed V and J ends, which lost 8 bases and 3 bases, there was a span of 17 bases. The CDR3 protein is CASAPLVIGYNEQFF. The CDR3 DNA is TGTGCCAGCGCCCCCCTAGTCATCGGCTACAATGAGCAGTTCTTC.

V is TRBV29-1 and J is TRBJ2-7; D possibly corresponds to TRBD2 (6 bases). The ends were cut back, 4 bases at V and 0 bases at J, with 7 bases in the middle. Germline V gives CDR1 SQVTM, CDR2 ANQGSEA. The CDR3 length is 12 residues. DNA of the CDR3: TGCAGCGTTGCGGAGGGCTCCTACGAGCAGTACTTC. Translated, it gives CSVAEGSYEQYF.

V is TRBV5-1 and J is TRBJ1-5, with no clear D. CDR1 and CDR2 (germline): SGHRS, YFSETQ. The CDR3 length is 13 residues. V lost 5 bases, J lost 6 bases, and 12 bases lay in between. CDR3 bases: TGCGCCAGCAGTAGGAATCCTAGTCAGCCCCAGCATTTT. Residues: CASSRNPSQPQHF.

The rearrangement uses TRBV6-5 and TRBJ2-7, with 8 nucleotides matching TRBD2. From germline, CDR1 is MNHEY and CDR2 SVGAGI. This CDR3 comprises 11 residues. Unmatched junction bases numbered 3, after V lost 7 bases and J lost 7 bases. The CDR3 DNA follows: TGTGCCAGCACCTCGGGGGGGGAGCAGTACTTC. Protein sequence: CASTSGGEQYF.